This entry lists 14 T cell receptor beta chains sequenced from one sample in a study of CD8 T cells in Susac syndrome (dated by TCRdb to about 2019). Libraries were made using the immunoSEQ multiplex PCR assay. RNA was extracted using the RNeasy kit, and roughly 0.5 to 1 ug of the RNA was reverse transcribed with random hexamers. TCRdb ran its own pipeline on the public reads, namely fastp trimming at Q25 and MiXCR clone calling, and kept in-frame beta chains. Each CDR3 protein appears once, grouped with its most common genes and DNA. The sample table lists fewer than 200,000 distinct CDR3 sequences, approximately 96% of them with a count of one. Less than 0.2% of the sample goes to the ten largest clones. Material: CD8+ T cells from PBMCs. These receptors were collected from a human donor with multiple sclerosis.

This clonotype was detected only once. This rearrangement joins TRBV5-1 to TRBJ2-7; 10 positions match TRBD2. The germline gives CDR1 SGHRS, CDR2 YFSETQ. Trimming removed 5 bases from V and 2 bases from J; junction bases left unmatched: 1. The CDR3 totals 13 residues. CDR3 DNA: TGCGCCAGCAGTGGGACTAGCGCCTACGAGCAGTACTTC. Its translation: CASSGTSAYEQYF.

The J gene is TRBJ2-7, the V gene TRBV19; unclear D gene. This CDR3 is built from 12 residues. Germline CDR1 and CDR2: LNHDA and SQIVND (reference sequence). Trimming pared 0 bases from V and 5 bases from J, leaving 5 bases between. CDR3 sequence: CASSIEPNEQYF. The CDR3 DNA reads as TGTGCCAGTAGTATAGAACCCAACGAGCAGTACTTC.

This clonotype was picked up one time. The chain is built from TRBV27 and TRBJ1-5, with D unresolved. Per germline, CDR1 MNHEY and CDR2 SMNVEV (reference sequence). The CDR3 has 12 residues. V lost 6 bases to trimming and J lost 9 bases, with 12 bases between them. CDR3 coding DNA: TGTGCCAGCAGCCCACCACGGCGGCCCCAGCATTTT. Translated, it gives CASSPPRRPQHF.

The V and J genes are TRBV15 and TRBJ2-1; 7 bases agree with TRBD2. CDR1 is LNHNV and CDR2 is YYDKDF in the germline V gene (reference sequence). Trimming cost V 6 bases and J 5 bases; bases outside gene matches: 10. This CDR3 is 15 amino acids long. The CDR3 coding sequence is TGTGCCACCAGTCAGTGGCGGGAGTGGGACAATGAGCAGTTCTTC. This codes for CATSQWREWDNEQFF.

V usage is TRBV5-4 and J usage is TRBJ1-2; the match to TRBD1 covers 7 bases. This CDR3 contains 14 residues. The ends lost 4 bases at V and 3 bases at J; junction bases unmatched: 6. The germline V gene has CDR1 SGHNT and CDR2 YYREEE (reference sequence). The CDR3 loop is CASSPGQADYGYTF. CDR3 in DNA: TGTGCCAGCAGCCCAGGACAGGCGGACTATGGCTACACCTTC.

The chain employs TRBV12-3 or TRBV12-4 and TRBJ2-1; 12 bases match TRBD2. The CDR3 spans 18 residues. Unmatched junction bases numbered 13, after V lost 5 bases and J lost 5 bases. In nucleotides, the CDR3 is TGTGCCAGCAGTCCTAACCTAGCGGGAGGGCCCCTGCACAATGAGCAGTTCTTC. It specifies CASSPNLAGGPLHNEQFF.

The V gene is TRBV29-1, the J gene TRBJ2-2; no firm D call. Germline lookup yields CDR1 SQVTM and CDR2 ANQGSEA. The CDR3 is 13 residues long. V was pared by 3 bases and J by 4 bases, with 9 bases between. DNA of the CDR3: TGCAGCGTTGACATCTCCCCCACCGGGGAGCTGTTTTTT. Translation: CSVDISPTGELFF.

This clonotype has a single count. This chain uses TRBV9 with TRBJ2-5; 8 nucleotides align to TRBD1. Unmatched junction bases numbered 8, after V lost 0 bases and J lost 4 bases. This CDR3 spans 16 amino acids. Per germline, CDR1 SGDLS and CDR2 YYNGEE. The CDR3 DNA is TGTGCCAGCAGCGTAGGATGGGGCAGGGGGCGAGAGACCCAGTACTTC. It is translated as CASSVGWGRGRETQYF.

This chain links TRBV3-1 with TRBJ2-7, with D possibly called TRBD1 or TRBD2 (6 bases each). Looked up from germline, CDR1 is LGHDT and CDR2 is YNNKEL (reference sequence). CDR3 length: 16 amino acids. V was clipped by 10 bases and J by 5 bases, with 27 bases between them. CDR3 sequence (DNA): TGTGCCACCGAGCAGCGGAGTTTGGGGGGCTTAAACGAGCAGTACTTC. Protein: CATEQRSLGGLNEQYF.

The rearrangement links TRBV15 to TRBJ2-1, with D maybe TRBD2 (5 bases). Germline values: CDR1 LNHNV, CDR2 YYDKDF (reference sequence). The germline V and J ends were trimmed by 3 bases and 8 bases, with 11 bases remaining between them. The CDR3 extends over 13 amino acids. CDR3 DNA sequence: TGTGCCACCAGCAGGCTACTAGGTGATGAGCAGTTCTTC. This gives the protein CATSRLLGDEQFF.

The genes are TRBV20-1 and TRBJ2-1; 9 nucleotides agree with TRBD2. The CDR3 runs to 15 residues. After removal of 0 bases from V and 3 bases from J, the junction contained 3 bases not matched to a gene. Germline-derived CDR1 and CDR2 are DFQATT and SNEGSKA (reference sequence). This CDR3 is CSARDLAGVYNEQFF. The CDR3 nucleotides read TGCAGTGCTAGAGATTTAGCGGGAGTCTACAATGAGCAGTTCTTC.

V is TRBV9 and J is TRBJ2-5, with 10 bases identical to TRBD1. CDR1 is SGDLS, CDR2 YYNGEE, per germline. The CDR3 is 17 amino acids. Trimming took 0 bases from V and 5 from J; bases not matched to a gene: 10. The CDR3: CASSVAPGTGDWETQYF. The DNA of the CDR3 is TGTGCCAGCAGCGTAGCCCCTGGGACAGGGGACTGGGAGACCCAGTACTTC.

The rearrangement joins TRBV7-3 to TRBJ2-1, with a weak D call TRBD2 (5 bases). This CDR3 is built from 15 residues. Deletions cut 0 bases from V and 7 bases from J, with 13 bases between. Germline loops: CDR1 SGHTA, CDR2 FQGTGA. The CDR3 sequence is CASSLTLISGNEQFF. The CDR3 DNA reads TGTGCCAGCAGCTTAACGTTAATTTCGGGAAATGAGCAGTTCTTC.

The chain carries TRBV2 and TRBJ2-3; D may correspond to TRBD1 or TRBD2 (6 bases each). The CDR3 totals 15 residues. Deletions cut 6 bases from V and 9 bases from J, with 22 bases between. Per the germline V gene, CDR1 is SNHLY and CDR2 is FYNNEI. The CDR3: CASRREPGAQGTQYF. CDR3 bases: TGTGCCAGCAGGCGGGAACCGGGGGCGCAAGGCACGCAGTATTTT.